The rows below give T cell receptor beta chains drawn from one sample of a study of CD8+CD57+ T cells in acquired aplastic anemia. A single record per CDR3 protein comes from TCRdb applying MiXCR to the reads. The sample has approximately 80,000 distinct CDR3 sequences, 55% to 75% seen once. The sequenced sample consisted of sorted CD4+, CD8+, or CD8+CD57+ T cells (not recorded which) from PBMCs. The receptors here all came from a human donor with aplastic anemia. CDR3s include the opening cysteine and the closing phenylalanine or tryptophan. The order of the fields is clone size, J gene, D gene, V gene, CDR3 protein, CDR3 DNA. D genes are given only for firm matches. Clone size is not always given. Where it is, it says once, few, many or a class for expanded clones.

abundance: -; j_gene: TRBJ1-5; d_gene: TRBD1; v_gene: TRBV20-1; CDR3aa: CSAGPTGGPEPQHF; CDR3nt: TGCAGTGCTGGACCTACAGGGGGCCCGGAGCCCCAGCATTTT
abundance: -; j_gene: TRBJ1-4; d_gene: -; v_gene: TRBV15; CDR3aa: CATSGRTNEKLFF; CDR3nt: TGTGCCACCAGCGGGCGTACCAATGAAAAACTGTTTTTT
abundance: few; j_gene: TRBJ2-1; d_gene: TRBD2; v_gene: TRBV12-3/TRBV12-4; CDR3aa: CASTPLPTGGPYSYNEQFF; CDR3nt: TGTGCCAGCACCCCTCTACCCACGGGGGGGCCATACTCCTACAATGAGCAGTTCTTC
abundance: -; j_gene: TRBJ2-7; d_gene: -; v_gene: TRBV2; CDR3aa: CASSVGENEQYF; CDR3nt: TGTGCCAGCAGTGTGGGTGAGAACGAGCAGTACTTC
abundance: -; j_gene: TRBJ2-1; d_gene: TRBD2; v_gene: TRBV10-3; CDR3aa: CAISVGLAGGDNEQFF; CDR3nt: TGTGCCATCAGTGTTGGACTAGCGGGAGGTGACAATGAGCAGTTCTTC
abundance: -; j_gene: TRBJ1-1; d_gene: -; v_gene: TRBV20-1; CDR3aa: CSASPNTEAFF; CDR3nt: TGCAGTGCTAGTCCGAACACTGAAGCTTTCTTT
abundance: few; j_gene: TRBJ2-7; d_gene: TRBD1; v_gene: TRBV20-1; CDR3aa: CSAREGDRFYEQYF; CDR3nt: TGCAGTGCTAGAGAGGGGGACAGGTTTTACGAGCAGTACTTC
abundance: -; j_gene: TRBJ2-7; d_gene: TRBD1; v_gene: TRBV2; CDR3aa: CASKGGTSYEQYF; CDR3nt: TGTGCCAGCAAAGGGGGCACCTCCTACGAGCAGTACTTC
abundance: -; j_gene: TRBJ1-2; d_gene: -; v_gene: TRBV4-3; CDR3aa: CASSQDARVYGYTF; CDR3nt: TGCGCCAGCAGCCAAGATGCTCGTGTCTATGGCTACACCTTC
abundance: -; j_gene: TRBJ1-1; d_gene: -; v_gene: TRBV25-1; CDR3aa: CASSQFSNTEAFF; CDR3nt: TGTGCCAGCAGCCAATTTAGCAACACTGAAGCTTTCTTT
abundance: -; j_gene: TRBJ1-4; d_gene: TRBD1; v_gene: TRBV20-1; CDR3aa: CSARGQVEKLFF; CDR3nt: TGCAGTGCCCGAGGACAGGTTGAAAAACTGTTTTTT
abundance: -; j_gene: TRBJ2-5; d_gene: -; v_gene: TRBV10-3; CDR3aa: CAISTGGAGGTQYF; CDR3nt: TGTGCCATCAGCACAGGGGGCGCGGGGGGGACCCAGTACTTC
abundance: -; j_gene: TRBJ1-2; d_gene: -; v_gene: TRBV29-1; CDR3aa: CSVVGQGNYGYTF; CDR3nt: TGCAGCGTTGTGGGGCAGGGGAACTATGGCTACACCTTC
abundance: -; j_gene: TRBJ2-1; d_gene: -; v_gene: TRBV24-1; CDR3aa: CATMDSNEQFF; CDR3nt: TGTGCCACCATGGATTCCAATGAGCAGTTCTTC
abundance: -; j_gene: TRBJ1-2; d_gene: -; v_gene: TRBV19; CDR3aa: CASTSPMNGYTF; CDR3nt: TGTGCCAGTACCTCACCGATGAATGGCTACACCTTC
abundance: many; j_gene: TRBJ2-1; d_gene: TRBD2; v_gene: TRBV9; CDR3aa: CASSVISGNNEQFF; CDR3nt: TGTGCCAGCAGCGTAATTAGCGGGAACAATGAGCAGTTCTTC
abundance: once; j_gene: TRBJ2-7; d_gene: -; v_gene: TRBV29-1; CDR3aa: CSVGGLGGYEQYF; CDR3nt: TGCAGCGTGGGGGGGCTGGGCGGCTACGAGCAGTACTTC
abundance: -; j_gene: TRBJ2-3; d_gene: -; v_gene: TRBV5-4; CDR3aa: CASSLNAIGPTDTQYF; CDR3nt: TGTGCCAGCAGCTTAAACGCCATCGGCCCCACAGATACGCAGTATTTT
abundance: once; j_gene: TRBJ2-2; d_gene: -; v_gene: TRBV2; CDR3aa: CASRVRVTGELFF; CDR3nt: TGTGCCAGCAGAGTCCGAGTGACCGGGGAGCTGTTTTTT
abundance: -; j_gene: TRBJ1-6; d_gene: -; v_gene: TRBV5-4; CDR3aa: CASSLSTGWALHF; CDR3nt: TGTGCCAGCAGCCTTTCGACAGGTTGGGCCCTCCACTTT
abundance: -; j_gene: TRBJ2-1; d_gene: TRBD2; v_gene: TRBV19; CDR3aa: CASSKTSGADNEQFF; CDR3nt: TGTGCCAGTAGTAAGACTAGCGGGGCCGACAATGAGCAGTTCTTC
abundance: -; j_gene: TRBJ1-6; d_gene: TRBD1; v_gene: TRBV4-1; CDR3aa: CASSPGQGPGSPLHF; CDR3nt: TGCGCCAGCAGCCCTGGACAGGGGCCTGGCTCACCCCTCCACTTT
abundance: -; j_gene: TRBJ2-1; d_gene: -; v_gene: TRBV29-1; CDR3aa: CSGRANEDEQFF; CDR3nt: TGCAGCGGGAGGGCCAATGAGGATGAGCAGTTCTTC
abundance: -; j_gene: TRBJ2-3; d_gene: TRBD2; v_gene: TRBV20-1; CDR3aa: CSARVPAGAGVSDTQYF; CDR3nt: TGCAGTGCTAGAGTTCCAGCGGGAGCCGGCGTCTCAGATACGCAGTATTTT
abundance: -; j_gene: TRBJ2-5; d_gene: -; v_gene: TRBV19; CDR3aa: CASSIDSEETQYF; CDR3nt: TGTGCCAGTAGTATCGACAGCGAAGAGACCCAGTACTTC
abundance: many; j_gene: TRBJ2-1; d_gene: TRBD2; v_gene: TRBV20-1; CDR3aa: CSARDGEGRDEQFF; CDR3nt: TGCAGTGCTAGAGATGGGGAGGGGAGGGATGAGCAGTTCTTC
abundance: -; j_gene: TRBJ2-5; d_gene: TRBD2; v_gene: TRBV20-1; CDR3aa: CSAVLAGGSQETQYF; CDR3nt: TGCAGTGCTGTACTAGCGGGAGGCTCCCAAGAGACCCAGTACTTC
abundance: -; j_gene: TRBJ2-7; d_gene: -; v_gene: TRBV7-2; CDR3aa: CASSSQSPYEQYF; CDR3nt: TGTGCCAGCAGCTCCCAGTCCCCCTACGAGCAGTACTTC
abundance: -; j_gene: TRBJ2-7; d_gene: -; v_gene: TRBV2; CDR3aa: CASKTGLGTYEQYF; CDR3nt: TGTGCCAGCAAAACAGGGCTGGGAACCTACGAGCAGTACTTC
abundance: -; j_gene: TRBJ2-5; d_gene: -; v_gene: TRBV7-2; CDR3aa: CASSLAGGQETQCF; CDR3nt: TGTGCCAGCAGCTTAGCGGGGGGGCAGGAGACCCAGTGCTTC
abundance: few; j_gene: TRBJ1-1; d_gene: -; v_gene: TRBV29-1; CDR3aa: CSGSAGTAVNTEAFF; CDR3nt: TGCAGCGGATCAGCCGGGACCGCCGTGAACACTGAAGCTTTCTTT
abundance: -; j_gene: TRBJ1-4; d_gene: -; v_gene: TRBV7-2; CDR3aa: CASSLDRDEKLFF; CDR3nt: TGTGCCAGCAGCTTAGACAGGGACGAAAAACTGTTTTTT
abundance: -; j_gene: TRBJ1-4; d_gene: TRBD1; v_gene: TRBV7-9; CDR3aa: CASSRGLGNEKLFF; CDR3nt: TGTGCCAGCAGCAGGGGGCTAGGTAATGAAAAACTGTTTTTT
abundance: -; j_gene: TRBJ2-5; d_gene: TRBD2; v_gene: TRBV5-4; CDR3aa: CASSSGTSGQETQYF; CDR3nt: TGTGCCAGCAGTTCGGGGACTAGCGGACAAGAGACCCAGTACTTC
abundance: once; j_gene: TRBJ2-1; d_gene: TRBD1; v_gene: TRBV7-3; CDR3aa: CASSLAGTGINNEQFF; CDR3nt: TGTGCCAGCAGCTTAGCGGGGACAGGGATTAACAATGAGCAGTTCTTC
abundance: -; j_gene: TRBJ2-6; d_gene: -; v_gene: TRBV20-1; CDR3aa: CSARGASGANVLTF; CDR3nt: TGCAGTGCTAGGGGAGCCTCTGGGGCCAACGTCCTGACTTTC
abundance: few; j_gene: TRBJ2-5; d_gene: -; v_gene: TRBV15; CDR3aa: CATSRDYSIHRETQYF; CDR3nt: TGTGCCACCAGCAGAGATTACAGCATCCACAGGGAGACCCAGTACTTC
abundance: -; j_gene: TRBJ2-7; d_gene: -; v_gene: TRBV7-3; CDR3aa: CASSFQQGYEQYF; CDR3nt: TGTGCCAGCAGCTTCCAACAGGGTTACGAGCAGTACTTC
abundance: -; j_gene: TRBJ2-5; d_gene: TRBD2; v_gene: TRBV2; CDR3aa: CASRSTSGQETQYF; CDR3nt: TGTGCCAGCAGATCGACTAGCGGTCAAGAGACCCAGTACTTC
abundance: -; j_gene: TRBJ2-6; d_gene: -; v_gene: TRBV20-1; CDR3aa: CSASLRTAYSGANVLTF; CDR3nt: TGCAGTGCTAGTCTTAGGACGGCATACTCTGGGGCCAACGTCCTGACTTTC
abundance: -; j_gene: TRBJ1-1; d_gene: -; v_gene: TRBV2; CDR3aa: CAGSGDRITEAFF; CDR3nt: TGTGCCGGCAGTGGTGACAGAATCACTGAAGCTTTCTTT
abundance: -; j_gene: TRBJ2-5; d_gene: TRBD1; v_gene: TRBV19; CDR3aa: CASNQGVSETQYF; CDR3nt: TGTGCCAGTAACCAGGGGGTATCAGAGACCCAGTACTTC